This T cell receptor (beta chain) was identified in a study of Ad26.COV2.S vaccination and SARS-CoV-2 variants. The overall study: Doses of Ad26.COV2.S were injected into muscle once or twice, 56 days apart. General observations from the study: Total T cell responses, in the TCR breadth and depth analyses, may have been underestimated. Post-vaccination spike-specific CD8+ and CD4+ T cell responses reportedly had substantial breadth. Vaccine recipients had higher spike-specific TCR breadth than placebo recipients.

As for treatment: around 19 received Ad26.COV2.S at low or high dose, single or two shots; 5 received placebo; per-sample allocation not given. Sample collection was performed on day 63 after the first vaccine or placebo injection. As regards this clone: Its target is not known.

The data were produced by immunoSEQ multiplex PCR, yet TCRdb's version contains in-frame clones alone and is incomplete. The table shows 400,000 to 500,000 clones, with 88% occurring only once. V lost 5 bases, J lost 2 bases, and 7 bases lay in between. CDR1 is LNHDA and CDR2 is SQIVND in the germline V gene (reference sequence). This CDR3 spans 13 amino acids. This sequence originates from a person between 18 and 65 years old who received the Ad26.COV2.S COVID-19 vaccine or a placebo. This chain connects TRBV19 to TRBJ1-5; D gene uncertain. The sample in question was peripheral blood, obtained in a trial of Ad26.COV2.S vaccine versus placebo. The CDR3 DNA reads as TGTGCCAGTAGTCCAAACGGCAATCAGCCCCAGCATTTT. Its protein is CASSPNGNQPQHF.